This TCR beta chain was recorded in a study of OX40 agonist ivuxolimab in advanced cancers. Study-level background: The diagnoses of dose-escalation patients were hepatocellular carcinoma, melanoma, renal cell or head and neck cancer.

Sequencing was performed with immunoSEQ multiplex PCR; in TCRdb, only in-frame clones are kept and a portion is missing. The sample holds tens of thousands of clones, around 88% seen once. With regard to this clone: Its antigen remains unidentified.

The CDR3 loop spans 15 amino acids. Per the germline V gene, CDR1 is MGHRA and CDR2 is YSYEKL. Trimming took 4 bases from V and 3 from J; bases not matched to a gene: 9. Whole-study findings and limits: At doses 0.1 to 3.0 mg/kg, CD4+ and CD8+ clones expanded. In general, CD8+ T cells held more expanded clones than CD4+ did, on average.

The chain recombines TRBV4-1 with TRBJ2-7; TRBD2 matches at 7 bases. The starting material was CD4+ or CD8+ T cells sorted from blood, obtained in a trial of the OX40 agonist ivuxolimab. This clonotype originated in an adult with an advanced solid tumor such as melanoma, head and neck, liver or kidney cancer. Here the CDR3 DNA reads TGCGCCAGCAGCCCCCTTGAGGGCGGGAGCTACGAGCAGTACTTC. Translated: CASSPLEGGSYEQYF.